This TCR beta chain was captured in a study of pediatric ulcerative colitis. One to two pinch biopsies were taken from the rectum during colonoscopy. This clone was found a few times. The antigen is not known. Samples were sequenced at Survey level, maximum 500,000 reads. Some clones are missing from TCRdb's copy, which holds only in-frame ones; the method was immunoSEQ multiplex PCR. Here the sample spans some 35,000 clones, 81% being singletons. Study-wide points: Compared with controls, ulcerative colitis showed greater blood-rectum clone sharing. In rectum, acute severe colitis had expanded clones and less diversity.

V lost 0 bases and J 4 bases, leaving 18 bases between the germline ends. Germline V gene sequence: CDR1 MGHRA, CDR2 YSYEKL. CDR3 length: 17 amino acids. The J gene is TRBJ2-5, the V gene TRBV4-1, with D possibly called TRBD1 or TRBD2 (5 bases each). Material for sequencing was gut tissue. The clonotype was recovered from a boy between 5 and 17 years old with mild ulcerative colitis. Written as DNA, the CDR3 is TGCGCCAGCAGCCAAGATCCCGGGGCCTATTCCTCAGAGACCCAGTACTTC. Its translation: CASSQDPGAYSSETQYF.